This T cell receptor (beta chain) appears in the sequencing data of a study of OX40 agonist ivuxolimab in advanced cancers. Study-level information: Partial responses were recorded for three patients, including one with hepatocellular carcinoma and two with cutaneous melanoma.

Method: immunoSEQ multiplex PCR; TCRdb's copy keeps in-frame clones and lacks some. The table has about 21,000 clones, around four fifths seen once. V was cut by 0 bases and J by 9 bases, with 12 bases left in between. The CDR3 runs 15 residues. Germline lookup yields CDR1 PRHDT and CDR2 FYEKMQ (reference sequence). Autoimmune disease history or systemic immunosuppression disqualified patients. V and J are TRBV13 and TRBJ1-6; the D is unclear. The receptor was isolated from an adult with an advanced solid tumor such as melanoma, head and neck, liver or kidney cancer. Material: CD4+ or CD8+ T cells sorted from blood, obtained in a trial of the OX40 agonist ivuxolimab. The CDR3 loop reads CASSLGLISGSPLHF. CDR3 DNA sequence: TGTGCCAGCAGCTTAGGCCTGATATCGGGTTCACCCCTCCACTTT.